The rows below give T cell receptor beta chains drawn from one sample of a study of OX40 agonist ivuxolimab in advanced cancers. The data were produced by immunoSEQ multiplex PCR, yet TCRdb's version contains in-frame clones alone and is incomplete. The table lists about 82,000 clones, around nine tenths of them singletons, with around 0.65% in the top ten. The specimen was CD4+ or CD8+ T cells sorted from blood, collected in a trial of the OX40 agonist ivuxolimab. The receptors were sampled from an adult with an advanced solid tumor such as melanoma, head and neck, liver or kidney cancer. Each CDR3 is given with its conserved first and last residue. A D gene is named only where the DNA matches it firmly. Expanded clones get a size class; other rows say once, few or many, or leave the size out.

j_call	v_call	d_call	clone_size	cdr3_nt	cdr3_aa
TRBJ2-1	TRBV11-1	TRBD2	-	TGTGCCAGCAGCTTAGTGGGCGGGAGTCCCTACAATGAGCAGTTCTTC	CASSLVGGSPYNEQFF
TRBJ2-3	TRBV9	-	-	TGTGCCAGCAGCGTAGTTGGAGGAGGGCAGGGCACAGATACGCAGTATTTT	CASSVVGGGQGTDTQYF
TRBJ2-7	TRBV27	TRBD2	-	TGTGCCAGCAGTTTCCTAGCGGGTCGCGAGCAGTACTTC	CASSFLAGREQYF
TRBJ1-4	TRBV5-1	-	-	TGCGCCAGCAGTTTAGGACCATTCGAAAAACTGTTTTTT	CASSLGPFEKLFF
TRBJ2-3	TRBV18	-	-	TGTGCCAGCTCGCCGGGGACCAAAAGCGAAGCAGATACGCAGTATTTT	CASSPGTKSEADTQYF
TRBJ2-5	TRBV6-1	-	-	TGTGCCAGCAGTGAAGTACGAGGGGCTCGACAAGAGACCCAGTACTTC	CASSEVRGARQETQYF
TRBJ1-3	TRBV5-1	TRBD1	-	TGCGCCAGCAGCCGGGACAGCGGAAACACCATATATTTT	CASSRDSGNTIYF
TRBJ1-1	TRBV6-5	-	-	TGTGCCAGCAGTTATAAGGCCTCTCCGCTTTCTGGAGCTTTCTTT	CASSYKASPLSGAFF
TRBJ2-3	TRBV19	-	-	TGTGCCAGTAGAGCCGACAGACCAGATACGCAGTATTTT	CASRADRPDTQYF
TRBJ2-1	TRBV19	-	-	TGTGCCAGTAGTATAGGACACGCCAGCTCCTACAATGAGCAGTTCTTC	CASSIGHASSYNEQFF
TRBJ1-4	TRBV9	-	-	TGTGCCAGCAGCGCCGGGACAAGAGAAGCAAAACTGTTTTTT	CASSAGTREAKLFF
TRBJ2-3	TRBV2	-	-	TGTGCCAGCAGACGATTGACAGTCACAGATACGCAGTATTTT	CASRRLTVTDTQYF
TRBJ2-3	TRBV7-8	-	-	TGTGCCAGCAGCTTCGGTGCACAGGCAGATACGCAGTATTTT	CASSFGAQADTQYF
TRBJ1-5	TRBV30	TRBD1	-	TGTGCCTCACAGGGGGCGGATCAGCCCCAGCATTTT	CASQGADQPQHF
TRBJ2-2	TRBV19	-	-	TGTGCCAGTAGTATAGTAAGGCCCTCGTCAGGCGGGGAGCTGTTTTTT	CASSIVRPSSGGELFF
TRBJ1-6	TRBV27	TRBD1	-	TGTGCCAGCAGTTTAGCCAACAGGGGTGTAGGAGATTCACCCCTCCACTTT	CASSLANRGVGDSPLHF
TRBJ2-7	TRBV27	TRBD1	once	TGTGCCAGCAGAGAGACAGGGGTAGGCGAGCAGTACTTC	CASRETGVGEQYF
TRBJ1-5	TRBV5-1	-	-	TGCGCCAGCAGCGTACTACAGGGACAGCCCCAGCATTTT	CASSVLQGQPQHF
TRBJ1-5	TRBV6-6	-	-	TGTGCCAGCAGTTATACCTCGGATCAGCCCCAGCATTTT	CASSYTSDQPQHF
TRBJ2-7	TRBV6-1	-	-	TGTGCCAGTAGCGGGACAGCCGCGTTGGGCGAGCAGTACTTC	CASSGTAALGEQYF
TRBJ1-2	TRBV11-2	-	-	TGTGCCAGCAGCTTAGCCCAGGGATCATGCACCTTC	CASSLAQGSCTF
TRBJ2-5	TRBV7-9	-	-	TGTGCCAGCAGCCCTATTTTGGCAGGCCAAGAGACCCAGTACTTC	CASSPILAGQETQYF
TRBJ2-5	TRBV5-5	-	-	TGCTCGATGGGAGAGACCCAGTACTTC	CSMGETQYF
TRBJ2-3	TRBV6-1	-	-	TGTGCCAGCAGGAAAGAGGCAGATACGCAGTATTTT	CASRKEADTQYF
TRBJ2-3	TRBV5-5	TRBD2	-	TGTGCCAGCAACCCAAGCGGGATCATCACAGATACGCAGTATTTT	CASNPSGIITDTQYF
TRBJ1-2	TRBV7-6	-	-	TGTGCCAGCAGTCCAGACAGAAACTATGGCTACACCTTC	CASSPDRNYGYTF
TRBJ2-7	TRBV27	TRBD1	once	TGTGCCAGCAGCAAGGGGTGGGACAGGACCAACTACGAGCAGTACTTC	CASSKGWDRTNYEQYF
TRBJ1-5	TRBV29-1	-	-	TGCATCCTCCCCGCCAATAATCAGCCCCAGCATTTT	CILPANNQPQHF
TRBJ2-6	TRBV12-2	-	-	TGTGCAAGTCGCTCCCTTCCTGGGGCCAACGTCCTGACTTTC	CASRSLPGANVLTF
TRBJ1-5	TRBV30	-	-	TGTGCCATCGGGCCCTTATCCCAAGGCAATCAGCCCCAGCATTTT	CAIGPLSQGNQPQHF
TRBJ2-7	TRBV5-6	-	-	TGTGCCAGCAGCTCGAGGCAGGGCCCACCGCACGAGCAGTACTTC	CASSSRQGPPHEQYF
TRBJ2-3	TRBV6-5	-	-	TGTGCCAGCAGTTACAGAGGCTCCCCAGCCACAGATACGCAGTATTTT	CASSYRGSPATDTQYF
TRBJ2-2	TRBV7-8	TRBD1	-	TGTGCCAGCAGCTGGGACAGTAACACCGGGGAGCTGTTTTTT	CASSWDSNTGELFF
TRBJ2-7	TRBV7-2	-	-	TGTGCCAGCAGCTTAGCGAACAACTTGGAGCAGTACTTC	CASSLANNLEQYF
TRBJ1-4	TRBV25-1	-	-	TGTGCCAGCAGCCGTGGGGGAGCAACTAATGAAAAACTGTTTTTT	CASSRGGATNEKLFF
TRBJ2-5	TRBV4-2	TRBD2	-	TGTGCCAGCAGCCAAGGGGGACTAGCGGGAAGGGAGACCCAGTACTTC	CASSQGGLAGRETQYF
TRBJ2-3	TRBV5-4	-	-	TGTGCCAGCAGCCCCGCCGTAGGTGGATTGGGCACAGATACGCAGTATTTT	CASSPAVGGLGTDTQYF
TRBJ1-4	TRBV10-3	-	few	TGTGCCACGGCAGGGGTATTGCGTGAAAAACTGTTTTTT	CATAGVLREKLFF
TRBJ2-1	TRBV11-3	-	-	TGTGCCAGCAGCCCCACCAGGTCTGGTGAGCAGTTCTTC	CASSPTRSGEQFF
TRBJ1-4	TRBV10-3	-	once	TGTGCCACCGCGAGGGGGGCTAATGAAAAACTGTTTTTT	CATARGANEKLFF
TRBJ2-5	TRBV1	-	-	TGCACCAGCAGCTGGCGAGGAGACGCCCAAGAGACCCAGTACTTC	CTSSWRGDAQETQYF
TRBJ1-1	TRBV29-1	-	-	TGCAGCGTTGCCAGGGTTCGATACACTGAAGCTTTCTTT	CSVARVRYTEAFF
TRBJ1-2	TRBV7-9	-	-	TGTGCCAGCAGCTTAGCGACACGGGATGGCTACACCTTC	CASSLATRDGYTF
TRBJ1-1	TRBV7-9	-	-	TGTGCCAGCGGTTTGGGGCCCCTCGTTTCTGAAGCTTTCTTT	CASGLGPLVSEAFF
TRBJ1-2	TRBV6-5	TRBD1	-	TGTGCCAGCAGTTTCAGGGGGAACCCCCGAGGCTACACCTTC	CASSFRGNPRGYTF
TRBJ2-2	TRBV6-5	-	-	TGTGCCAGCAGTTACAGGAAGCGGAACACCGGGGAGCTGTTTTTT	CASSYRKRNTGELFF
TRBJ1-1	TRBV30	TRBD1	once	TGTGCCTACAAGACAGGGGGCATCACTGAAGCTTTCTTT	CAYKTGGITEAFF
TRBJ1-2	TRBV19	-	-	TGTGCCAGTAGTGTTGGAAACTATGGCTACACCTTC	CASSVGNYGYTF
TRBJ1-6	TRBV2	-	few	TGTGCCAGCCGGCAGGCTGATTCACCCCTCCACTTT	CASRQADSPLHF
TRBJ1-2	TRBV19	-	few	TGTGCCACCCGGGTGAGGGTTGTTGGCTACACCTTC	CATRVRVVGYTF
TRBJ1-1	TRBV5-1	-	-	TGCGCCAGCAGCTTGGAGGGGAGGAACACTGAAGCTTTCTTT	CASSLEGRNTEAFF
TRBJ2-3	TRBV19	-	-	TGTGCCAGTAGTATAGATCGTCGAAATACGCAGTATTTT	CASSIDRRNTQYF
TRBJ1-1	TRBV5-6	-	-	TGTGCCACAGGAGAGATCCGGGACTCGACGGGCCTTGGCACTGAAGCTTTCTTT	CATGEIRDSTGLGTEAFF
TRBJ2-3	TRBV9	-	-	TGTGCCAGCAGCCCGCGTACGGATACGCAGTATTTT	CASSPRTDTQYF
TRBJ1-5	TRBV7-2	-	-	TGTGCCAGCAGCTTAGGCGTGGGAGGTGATCAGCCCCAGCATTTT	CASSLGVGGDQPQHF